The following is a TCR beta chain sequence with its context. Antigen: not known. Trimming shortened V by 5 bases and J by 1 base, and 9 bases separated the two germline ends. Germline V CDR1 and CDR2: SQVTM, ANQGSEA. This CDR3 spans 12 amino acids. The sample originates from a study of beta chain features in type 1 diabetes. Overall study: Investigators examined 107,917,701 sorted cells across all samples.

Reverse transcription of all isolated RNA meant that expressed TCRB transcripts were sequenced. Generated by immunoSEQ multiplex PCR, the TCRdb table keeps only in-frame clones and is missing some. The repertoire consists of 200,000 to 250,000 clones, with approximately 13% occurring once and the leading ten covering roughly 0.02%. Notes on the study in general: In every one of the four CD4+ subsets, TCRB CDR3s were moderately but significantly shorter in Type 1 diabetes patients. Healthy donors had naive, central memory and Treg TCRB repertoires that appeared less similar than those seen among patients.

Sample: naive CD4+ T cells from blood. The chain recombines TRBV29-1 with TRBJ2-7; D remains unclear. This clonotype was obtained from a man between 25 and 39 years old with type 1 diabetes. The CDR3 loop is CSVNGGSYEQYF. The CDR3 DNA reads TGCAGCGTTAACGGCGGATCCTACGAGCAGTACTTC.